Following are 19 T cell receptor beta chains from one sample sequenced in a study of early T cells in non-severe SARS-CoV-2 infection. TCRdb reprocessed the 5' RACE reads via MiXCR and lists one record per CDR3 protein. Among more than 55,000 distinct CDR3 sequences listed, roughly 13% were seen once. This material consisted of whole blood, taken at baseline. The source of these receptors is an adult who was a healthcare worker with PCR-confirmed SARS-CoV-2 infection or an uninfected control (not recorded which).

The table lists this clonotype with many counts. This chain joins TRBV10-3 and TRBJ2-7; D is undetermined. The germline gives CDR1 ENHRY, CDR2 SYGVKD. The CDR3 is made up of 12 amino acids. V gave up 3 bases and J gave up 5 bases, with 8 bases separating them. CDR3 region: CAISDNTDEQYF. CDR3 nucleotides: TGTGCCATCAGTGACAACACCGACGAGCAGTACTTC.

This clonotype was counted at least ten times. The CDR3 sequence: CASSSPRDSSLSGNTIYF. The DNA of the CDR3 is TGTGCCAGCAGCTCGCCCCGGGACAGTTCCCTCTCTGGAAACACCATATATTTT. The chain employs TRBV7-9 and TRBJ1-3, with 7 positions matching TRBD1. Germline V lookup: CDR1 SEHNR, CDR2 FQNEAQ (reference sequence). With 4 bases clipped from V and 0 bases from J, the junction kept 12 bases outside the gene matches. The CDR3 covers 18 residues.

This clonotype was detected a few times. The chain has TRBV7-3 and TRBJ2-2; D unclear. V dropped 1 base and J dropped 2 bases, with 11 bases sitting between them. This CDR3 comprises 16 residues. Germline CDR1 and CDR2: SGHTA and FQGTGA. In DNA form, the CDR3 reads TGTGCCAGCAGCTTAAATAGGGTCCAAAACACCGGGGAGCTGTTTTTT. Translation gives CASSLNRVQNTGELFF.

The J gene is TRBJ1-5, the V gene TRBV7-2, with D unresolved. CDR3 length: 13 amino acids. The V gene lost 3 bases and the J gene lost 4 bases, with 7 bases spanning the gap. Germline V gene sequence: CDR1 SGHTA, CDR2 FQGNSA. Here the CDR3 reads CASSFGRNQPQHF. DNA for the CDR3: TGTGCCAGCAGCTTCGGACGAAATCAGCCCCAGCATTTT.

The CDR3 bases are TGTGCCAGCACCCGTGAAGCTAACTATGGCTACACCTTC. Protein sequence: CASTREANYGYTF. The V call is TRBV2, the J call TRBJ1-2, with unresolved D. The CDR3 is 13 residues long. Trimming left V 7 bases short and J 0 bases short, with 9 bases between. Germline V gene sequence: CDR1 SNHLY, CDR2 FYNNEI. Filled out from reference TRBV2 and TRBJ1-2, the complete variable domain reads EPEVTQTPSHQVTQMGQEVILRCVPISNHLYFYWYRQILGQKVEFLVSFYNNEISEKSEIFDDQFSVERPDGSNFTLKIRSTKLEDSAMYFCASTREANYGYTFGSGTRLTVV.

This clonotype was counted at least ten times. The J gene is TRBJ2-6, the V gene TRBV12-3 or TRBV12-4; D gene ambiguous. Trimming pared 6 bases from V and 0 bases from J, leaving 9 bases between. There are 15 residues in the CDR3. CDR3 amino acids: CASRPRTSGANVLTF. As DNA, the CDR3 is TGTGCCAGCAGACCCCGAACCTCTGGGGCCAACGTCCTGACTTTC.

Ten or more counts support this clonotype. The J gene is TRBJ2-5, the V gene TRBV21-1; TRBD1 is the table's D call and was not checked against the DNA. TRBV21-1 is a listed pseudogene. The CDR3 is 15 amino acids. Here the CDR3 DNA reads TGTGCCAGCAGCTCCCCGGGCGGGGGCAAAGAGACCCAGTACTTC. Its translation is CASSSPGGGKETQYF.

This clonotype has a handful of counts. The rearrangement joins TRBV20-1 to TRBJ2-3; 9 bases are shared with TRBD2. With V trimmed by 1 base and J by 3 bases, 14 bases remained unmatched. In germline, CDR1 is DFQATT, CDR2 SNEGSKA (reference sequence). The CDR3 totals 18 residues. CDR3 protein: CSARGYQRAGGPTDTQYF. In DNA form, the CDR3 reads TGCAGTGCTAGAGGTTATCAGAGGGCGGGGGGGCCGACAGATACGCAGTATTTT.

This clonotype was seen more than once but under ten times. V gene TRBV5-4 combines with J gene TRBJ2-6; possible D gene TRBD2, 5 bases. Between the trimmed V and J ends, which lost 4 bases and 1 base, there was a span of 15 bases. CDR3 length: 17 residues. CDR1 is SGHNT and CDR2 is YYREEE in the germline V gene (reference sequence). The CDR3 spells CASSLGGLSSGANVLTF. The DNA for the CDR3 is TGTGCCAGCAGCCTAGGAGGCTTAAGTTCTGGGGCCAACGTCCTGACTTTC. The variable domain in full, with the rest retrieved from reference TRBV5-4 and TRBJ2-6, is ETGVTQSPTHLIKTRGQQVTLRCSSQSGHNTVSWYQQALGQGPQFIFQYYREEENGRGNFPPRFSGLQFPNYSSELNVNALELDDSALYLCASSLGGLSSGANVLTFGAGSRLTVL.

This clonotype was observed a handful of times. The CDR3 sequence is CASRSTAGNNGYTF. DNA for the CDR3: TGTGCCAGCAGATCGACAGCAGGGAACAATGGCTACACCTTC. V and J are TRBV6-2 or TRBV6-3 and TRBJ1-2; a possible D gene is TRBD1 (5 bases). The CDR3 is made up of 14 amino acids. Germline loops: CDR1 MNHEY, CDR2 SVGEGT. V lost 6 bases and J lost 6, with 17 bases in between.

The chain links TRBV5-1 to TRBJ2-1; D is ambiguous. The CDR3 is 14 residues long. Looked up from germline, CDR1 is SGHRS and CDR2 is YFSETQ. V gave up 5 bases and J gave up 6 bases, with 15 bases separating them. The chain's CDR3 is CASSRPRRPNEQFF. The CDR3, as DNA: TGCGCCAGCAGTCGGCCCCGCCGCCCCAATGAGCAGTTCTTC. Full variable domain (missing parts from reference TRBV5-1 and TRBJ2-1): KAGVTQTPRYLIKTRGQQVTLSCSPISGHRSVSWYQQTPGQGLQFLFEYFSETQRNKGNFPGRFSGRQFSNSRSEMNVSTLELGDSALYLCASSRPRRPNEQFFGPGTRLTVL.

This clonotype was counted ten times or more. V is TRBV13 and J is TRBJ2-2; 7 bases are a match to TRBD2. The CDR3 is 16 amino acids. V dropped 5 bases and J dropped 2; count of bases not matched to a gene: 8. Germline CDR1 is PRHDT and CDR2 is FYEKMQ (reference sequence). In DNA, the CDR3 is TGTGCCAGCAGCCCATCCGGGACTAAAAACACCGGGGAGCTGTTTTTT. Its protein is CASSPSGTKNTGELFF.

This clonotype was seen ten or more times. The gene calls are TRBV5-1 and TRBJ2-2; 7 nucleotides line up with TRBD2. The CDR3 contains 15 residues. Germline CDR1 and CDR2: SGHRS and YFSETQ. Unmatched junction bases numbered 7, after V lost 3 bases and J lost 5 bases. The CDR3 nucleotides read TGCGCCAGCAGCTCCGAGCGGGGTCGGACCGGGGAGCTGTTTTTT. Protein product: CASSSERGRTGELFF.

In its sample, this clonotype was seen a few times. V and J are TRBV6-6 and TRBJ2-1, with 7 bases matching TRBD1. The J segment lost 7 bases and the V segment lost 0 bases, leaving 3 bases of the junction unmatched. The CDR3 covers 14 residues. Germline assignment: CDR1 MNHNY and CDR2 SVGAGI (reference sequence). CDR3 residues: CASSYSTGKNEQFF. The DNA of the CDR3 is TGTGCCAGCAGTTACTCGACAGGGAAAAATGAGCAGTTCTTC.

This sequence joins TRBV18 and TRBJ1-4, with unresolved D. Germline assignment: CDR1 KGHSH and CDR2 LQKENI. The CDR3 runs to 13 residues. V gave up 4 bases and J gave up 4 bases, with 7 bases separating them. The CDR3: CASSLGINEKLFF. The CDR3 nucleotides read TGTGCCAGCTCACTCGGGATTAATGAAAAACTGTTTTTT.

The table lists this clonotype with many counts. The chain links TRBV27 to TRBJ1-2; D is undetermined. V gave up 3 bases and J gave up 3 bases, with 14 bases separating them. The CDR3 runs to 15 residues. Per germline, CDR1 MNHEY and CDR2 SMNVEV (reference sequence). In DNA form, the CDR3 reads TGTGCCAGCAGTTTCCGAGAGCCTGAAGACTATGGCTACACCTTC. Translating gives CASSFREPEDYGYTF.

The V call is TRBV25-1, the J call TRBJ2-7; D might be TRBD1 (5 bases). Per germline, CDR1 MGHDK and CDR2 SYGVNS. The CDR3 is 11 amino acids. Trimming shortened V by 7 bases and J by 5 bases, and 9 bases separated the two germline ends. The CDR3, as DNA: TGTGCCAGCACAGGGCACCACGAGCAGTACTTC. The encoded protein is CASTGHHEQYF.

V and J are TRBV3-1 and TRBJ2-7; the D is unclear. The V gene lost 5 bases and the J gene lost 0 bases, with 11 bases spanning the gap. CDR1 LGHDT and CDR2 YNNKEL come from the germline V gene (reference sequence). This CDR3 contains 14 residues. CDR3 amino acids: CASSYRTASYEQYF. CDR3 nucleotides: TGTGCCAGCAGCTACCGGACCGCCTCCTACGAGCAGTACTTC.

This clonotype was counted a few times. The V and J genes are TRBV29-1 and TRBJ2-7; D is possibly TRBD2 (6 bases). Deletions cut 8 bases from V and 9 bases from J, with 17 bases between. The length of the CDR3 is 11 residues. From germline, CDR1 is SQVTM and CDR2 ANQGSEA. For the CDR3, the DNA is TGCAGCTTCCTTGGGACCGGGGGGCAGTACTTC. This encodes CSFLGTGGQYF.